The 30 T cell receptor beta chains presented below share a single source sample, sequenced in a study of CD8+ T cells in alopecia areata. Reverse transcription of extracted RNA yielded cDNA, which provided the sequencing template. Here immunoSEQ multiplex PCR was the method, and the copy in TCRdb shows in-frame clones only, minus some. Of 150,000 to 200,000 clones listed, about 63% were seen once; the top ten hold under 2%. The source was CD4+ T cells sorted from blood, collected at week 0. These receptors originate from a human donor with alopecia areata.

The table lists this clone with a few counts. The J gene is TRBJ2-3, the V gene TRBV2; D might be TRBD1 or TRBD2, each matching 5 bases. Germline CDR1 is SNHLY and CDR2 is FYNNEI. The CDR3 consists of 11 residues. Trimming stripped 7 bases from V and 8 bases from J, with 10 bases between. The CDR3 spells CASTRGGTQYF. DNA of the CDR3: TGTGCCAGCACGAGGGGCGGTACGCAGTATTTT.

The chain couples TRBV27 to TRBJ2-7, with D hard to call. Trimming pared 2 bases from V and 4 bases from J, leaving 12 bases between. The CDR3 loop spans 14 amino acids. CDR1 and CDR2 from the germline V gene are MNHEY and SMNVEV (reference sequence). CDR3 in DNA: TGTGCCAGCAGTTTACTCCCTATGGGTTACGAGCAGTACTTC. It is translated as CASSLLPMGYEQYF.

The gene calls are TRBV5-7 and TRBJ1-2; no firm D call. TRBV5-7 is assigned to the ORF class and has an uncertain function. This CDR3 has 13 residues. The V end was cut by 1 base, the J end by 4 bases, with 8 bases between. CDR3 coding DNA: TGTGCCAGCAGCTTGTCGTCACTCTATGGCTACACCTTC. It codes for CASSLSSLYGYTF.

This chain links TRBV27 with TRBJ2-1; 8 bases are shared with TRBD2. The CDR3 length is 15 residues. Trimming at V came to 2 bases and at J to 7 bases, leaving 7 bases not matched to a gene. Germline V gene data show CDR1 as MNHEY and CDR2 as SMNVEV (reference sequence). This chain's CDR3 is CASSLAAGVSNEQFF. The CDR3 region has the DNA TGTGCCAGCAGTTTAGCAGCGGGGGTATCTAATGAGCAGTTCTTC.

The chain uses TRBV2 and TRBJ1-5, with TRBD1 matching 7 bases. The V and J ends lost 6 bases and 4 bases, in that order; junction bases with no gene match: 3. Germline assignment: CDR1 SNHLY and CDR2 FYNNEI. The CDR3 length is 13 residues. CDR3 sequence (DNA): TGTGCCAGCAGATTACAGGGGAATCAGCCCCAGCATTTT. Amino acid sequence: CASRLQGNQPQHF.

The V and J genes are TRBV30 and TRBJ1-6; D is unclear. Germline CDR1 GTSNPN, CDR2 SVGIG (reference sequence). V lost 3 bases to trimming and J lost 8 bases, with 8 bases between them. The length of the CDR3 is 12 residues. The CDR3 sequence: CAWRNTDSPLHF. The DNA for the CDR3 is TGTGCCTGGAGAAATACAGATTCACCCCTCCACTTT.

The V and J genes are TRBV7-3 and TRBJ2-3; perhaps TRBD2 as D (5 bases). The CDR3 has 13 residues. CDR1 and CDR2 (germline): SGHTA, FQGTGA. The V end was cut by 4 bases, the J end by 3 bases, with 8 bases between. In DNA form, the CDR3 reads TGTGCCAGCAGCTCCGCGGGTACAGATACGCAGTATTTT. Its protein product is CASSSAGTDTQYF.

To note about this clone: This sample includes further DNA sequences coding for the same CDR3. The chain carries TRBV29-1 and TRBJ1-2; D is unclear. Germline CDR1 and CDR2: SQVTM and ANQGSEA. Trimming removed 3 bases at V and 4 bases at J, with 9 bases between. The CDR3 sequence is 12 residues long. CDR3 in amino acids: CSVDRTGYGYTF. Written as DNA, the CDR3 is TGCAGCGTTGATCGCACCGGCTATGGCTACACCTTC.

The rearrangement links TRBV23-1 to TRBJ2-3, with unresolved D. TRBV23-1 is given ORF status, its function remaining uncertain. V lost 8 bases and J 7 bases, leaving 10 bases between the germline ends. The CDR3 has 11 residues. In nucleotides, the CDR3 is TGCGCCAGCCCGAATTTCCATACGCAGTATTTT. Translated, it gives CASPNFHTQYF.

The gene calls are TRBV5-1 and TRBJ2-1; 14 bases match TRBD2. The CDR3 spans 16 residues. CDR1 SGHRS and CDR2 YFSETQ come from the germline V gene. Trimming took 4 bases from V and 7 from J; bases not matched to a gene: 7. CDR3 DNA: TGCGCCAGCAGCCCCGGGACTAGCGGGGGACTGAATGAGCAGTTCTTC. It encodes CASSPGTSGGLNEQFF.

This rearrangement joins TRBV2 to TRBJ1-2; perhaps TRBD1 as D (5 bases). With 6 bases removed from V and 7 bases from J, the gap between germline ends came to 12 bases. CDR1 SNHLY and CDR2 FYNNEI come from the germline V gene. CDR3 length: 12 residues. CDR3 in DNA: TGTGCCAGCAGGGGGGACGGGGCTGGCTACACCTTC. Protein sequence: CASRGDGAGYTF.

V usage is TRBV18 and J usage is TRBJ2-5; D gene unclear. Trimming left V 3 bases short and J 1 base short, with 12 bases between. The CDR3 has 15 amino acids. Looked up from germline, CDR1 is KGHSH and CDR2 is LQKENI. The CDR3 region is CASSPPTNLQETQYF. DNA of the CDR3: TGTGCCAGCTCACCCCCCACGAACCTCCAAGAGACCCAGTACTTC.

The rearrangement links TRBV29-1 to TRBJ1-5; 7 bases align to TRBD1. J lost 6 bases, V lost 3 bases, and 5 bases had no gene match. CDR3 size: 13 residues. Germline V lookup: CDR1 SQVTM, CDR2 ANQGSEA. For the CDR3, the DNA is TGCAGCGTTGAGAAGGGGGCGGGTCAGCCCCAGCATTTT. This sequence encodes CSVEKGAGQPQHF.

The chain is built from TRBV30 and TRBJ2-7; a possible D gene is TRBD1 (5 bases). Between the trimmed V and J ends, which lost 2 bases and 1 base, there was a span of 12 bases. CDR1 GTSNPN and CDR2 SVGIG come from the germline V gene (reference sequence). This CDR3 is 14 amino acids long. The CDR3, as DNA: TGTGCCTGGAGTCCCCAGGGCAGATCCTACGAGCAGTACTTC. Protein sequence: CAWSPQGRSYEQYF. Full variable domain (rest looked up from reference TRBV30 and TRBJ2-7): SQTIHQWPATLVQPVGSPLSLECTVEGTSNPNLYWYRQAAGRGLQLLFYSVGIGQISSEVPQNLSASRPQDRQFILSSKKLLLSDSGFYLCAWSPQGRSYEQYFGPGTRLTVT.

The V gene is TRBV18, the J gene TRBJ2-4; D unresolved. The CDR3 runs 17 residues. Germline CDR1 KGHSH, CDR2 LQKENI. V lost 0 bases, J lost 0 bases, and 12 bases lay in between. CDR3 sequence: CASSPPKGAEAKNIQYF. CDR3 nucleotides: TGTGCCAGCTCACCACCGAAAGGAGCCGAAGCCAAAAACATTCAGTACTTC.

The J gene is TRBJ1-4, the V gene TRBV4-3, with unresolved D. Germline V CDR1 and CDR2: LGHNA, YSLEER. The V end was cut by 0 bases, the J end by 7 bases, with 0 bases between. CDR3 length: 11 residues. The CDR3 nucleotides are TGCGCCAGCAGCCAAGATGAAAAACTGTTTTTT. It encodes CASSQDEKLFF.

The chain carries TRBV10-2 and TRBJ2-5; D is perhaps TRBD1 (7 bases). This CDR3 is 16 amino acids long. V lost 0 bases, J lost 5 bases, and 16 bases lay in between. The germline gives CDR1 WSHSY, CDR2 SAAADI. The CDR3 sequence is CASSESVGQAGETQYF. Here the CDR3 DNA reads TGCGCCAGCAGTGAGTCCGTTGGACAGGCGGGGGAGACCCAGTACTTC.

The genes are TRBV10-3 and TRBJ2-7, with 9 bases matching TRBD1. The CDR3 length is 15 residues. Germline assignment: CDR1 ENHRY and CDR2 SYGVKD. Trimming cost V 3 bases and J 7 bases; bases outside gene matches: 10. The CDR3 bases are TGTGCCATCAGTGACGGACAGGGGAGTACTAATGAGCAGTACTTC. This sequence encodes CAISDGQGSTNEQYF.

This clone appeared a few times. The V and J genes are TRBV18 and TRBJ2-1, with 11 positions matching TRBD2. Germline loops: CDR1 KGHSH, CDR2 LQKENI. The CDR3 is made up of 17 amino acids. The junction had 8 bases not matched to a gene; V was cut back by 3 bases and J by 4 bases. This chain's CDR3 is CASSPRPGTSGYNEQFF. The CDR3 nucleotides read TGTGCCAGCTCACCCAGACCGGGGACTAGCGGATACAATGAGCAGTTCTTC.

In this sample, this clone turned up a few times. J is TRBJ2-1 and V is TRBV4-3; 7 bases line up with TRBD2. The CDR3 consists of 17 residues. V trimming: 2 bases; J trimming: 8 bases; junction bases outside the gene matches: 15. Looked up from germline, CDR1 is LGHNA and CDR2 is YSLEER. The CDR3 DNA is TGCGCCAGCAGCCAACAACCCAGCGGGGCGACCCCGCATGAGCAGTTCTTC. Translation gives CASSQQPSGATPHEQFF.

The chain is built from TRBV10-3 and TRBJ2-2; D might be TRBD2 (7 bases). From germline, CDR1 is ENHRY and CDR2 SYGVKD. The ends were cut back, 1 base at V and 6 bases at J, with 12 bases in the middle. The CDR3 covers 15 residues. This CDR3 is CAISEWGGGSGELFF. Written as DNA, the CDR3 is TGTGCCATCAGTGAGTGGGGGGGCGGCTCCGGGGAGCTGTTTTTT.

The J gene is TRBJ1-5, the V gene TRBV29-1; TRBD1 matches at 7 bases. The trim removed 6 bases at V and 6 bases at J, leaving 8 bases unmatched. The CDR3 runs 13 residues. CDR1 SQVTM and CDR2 ANQGSEA come from the germline V gene. CDR3 coding DNA: TGCAGCGTCCGGGACAGTCCGGTTCAGCCCCAGCATTTT. This sequence encodes CSVRDSPVQPQHF.

The chain employs TRBV18 and TRBJ2-5; TRBD1 agrees at 7 bases. V dropped 2 bases and J dropped 4; count of bases not matched to a gene: 4. Germline values: CDR1 KGHSH, CDR2 LQKENI. This CDR3 has 14 residues. CDR3 in amino acids: CASSPGQVGETQYF. CDR3 nucleotide sequence: TGTGCCAGCTCACCAGGACAGGTTGGAGAGACCCAGTACTTC.

The chain has TRBV29-1 and TRBJ1-2, with D perhaps matching TRBD1 (5 bases). CDR3 length: 13 amino acids. Trimming shortened V by 3 bases and J by 2 bases, and 10 bases separated the two germline ends. Germline lookup yields CDR1 SQVTM and CDR2 ANQGSEA. The DNA of the CDR3 is TGCAGCGTTGATCGACAGAGCAACTATGGCTACACCTTC. The encoded protein is CSVDRQSNYGYTF.

The V and J genes are TRBV29-1 and TRBJ2-3; D may be TRBD1 (5 bases). Trimming removed 7 bases at V and 2 bases at J, with 13 bases between. The CDR3 is made up of 13 amino acids. Germline CDR1 reads SQVTM; CDR2 reads ANQGSEA. Here the CDR3 DNA reads TGCAGCGCGGATACGGACAACACAGATACGCAGTATTTT. Translated: CSADTDNTDTQYF.

This clone was counted only a few times. The genes are TRBV29-1 and TRBJ2-1; 9 bases align to TRBD2. The CDR3 runs 14 residues. Germline values: CDR1 SQVTM, CDR2 ANQGSEA. After removal of 3 bases from V and 5 bases from J, the junction contained 5 bases not matched to a gene. The CDR3: CSVDLASGDNEQFF. The CDR3 DNA follows: TGCAGCGTTGACCTGGCTAGCGGGGACAATGAGCAGTTCTTC.

This clone has only a few counts. The V and J genes are TRBV29-1 and TRBJ1-2, with a weak D call TRBD1 (5 bases). Germline assignment: CDR1 SQVTM and CDR2 ANQGSEA. Between the trimmed V and J ends, which lost 0 bases and 6 bases, there was a span of 14 bases. The CDR3 length is 14 residues. CDR3 loop: CSVEDPGTYDGYTF. As DNA, the CDR3 is TGCAGCGTTGAAGATCCCGGGACGTACGATGGCTACACCTTC.

The chain links TRBV13 to TRBJ2-5, with no clear D. V was cut by 2 bases and J by 2 bases, with 6 bases left in between. The germline V gene has CDR1 PRHDT and CDR2 FYEKMQ (reference sequence). CDR3 length: 13 residues. The CDR3 coding sequence is TGTGCCAGCAGCTTAACCAGACAAGAGACCCAGTACTTC. Encoded protein: CASSLTRQETQYF. Full variable domain (remainder filled in from reference TRBV13 and TRBJ2-5): AAGVIQSPRHLIKEKRETATLKCYPIPRHDTVYWYQQGPGQDPQFLISFYEKMQSDKGSIPDRFSAQQFSDYHSELNMSSLELGDSALYFCASSLTRQETQYFGPGTRLLVL.

V gene TRBV5-6 combines with J gene TRBJ1-6; the D is unclear. Trimming took 2 bases from V and 4 from J, leaving 7 bases between them. The CDR3 has 14 amino acids. Germline values: CDR1 SGHDT, CDR2 YYEEEE. The CDR3 DNA reads TGTGCCAGCAGCTTCCAGCAGTATAATTCACCCCTCCACTTT. Protein product: CASSFQQYNSPLHF.

This chain joins TRBV5-6 and TRBJ2-2; a weak D match, TRBD1 (5 bases). Germline V gene data show CDR1 as SGHDT and CDR2 as YYEEEE. The CDR3 sequence is 16 residues long. Trimming took 1 base from V and 3 from J, leaving 13 bases between them. CDR3: CASSLSWQGDTGELFF. Written as DNA, the CDR3 is TGTGCCAGCAGCTTGTCGTGGCAGGGCGACACCGGGGAGCTGTTTTTT.